This is a list of T cell receptor beta chains from one sample in a study of PD-L1 blockade in urothelial cancer. Assay: immunoSEQ multiplex PCR; the TCRdb copy retains only in-frame clones and omits some. The sample has about 74,000 clones; 90% are singletons. The material sequenced was PBMCs, taken around atezolizumab (anti-PD-L1) treatment. These receptors were taken from an older man with urothelial cancer. Both conserved end residues are part of each CDR3. Each record gives: D gene, CDR3 length, clone size, J gene, V gene, CDR3 DNA, CDR3 protein. The D gene is left open where the match is weak. Expanded clones are given a class, and other clones once, few, many or no size at all.

D gene: TRBD2
CDR3 length: 17
clone size: .
J gene: TRBJ2-1
V gene: TRBV5-1
CDR3 DNA: TGCGCCAGCAGCGGCGGGACTAGGCAAAGCTCCTACAATGAGCAGTTCTTC
CDR3 protein: CASSGGTRQSSYNEQFF

D gene: .
CDR3 length: 15
clone size: .
J gene: TRBJ2-7
V gene: TRBV9
CDR3 DNA: TGTGCCAGCAGCGTAGGTGCACTAAGCTCCTACGAGCAGTACTTC
CDR3 protein: CASSVGALSSYEQYF

D gene: .
CDR3 length: 14
clone size: once
J gene: TRBJ2-2
V gene: TRBV11-3
CDR3 DNA: TGTGCCAGCAGCCCCCGTACAGCTGGCGGGGAGCTGTTTTTT
CDR3 protein: CASSPRTAGGELFF

D gene: .
CDR3 length: 16
clone size: .
J gene: TRBJ1-3
V gene: TRBV6-5
CDR3 DNA: TGTGCCAGCAGTTACTCTGTCGGGTTCGCTGGAAACACCATATATTTT
CDR3 protein: CASSYSVGFAGNTIYF

D gene: .
CDR3 length: 15
clone size: .
J gene: TRBJ1-4
V gene: TRBV21-1
CDR3 DNA: TGTGCCAGCATGCTGAGGGCTGTTGCTAATGAAAAACTGTTTTTT
CDR3 protein: CASMLRAVANEKLFF

D gene: TRBD1
CDR3 length: 16
clone size: .
J gene: TRBJ1-2
V gene: TRBV10-3
CDR3 DNA: TGTGCCATCAGTGACGAAACAGGGGCCCATAACTATGGCTACACCTTC
CDR3 protein: CAISDETGAHNYGYTF

D gene: TRBD1
CDR3 length: 15
clone size: .
J gene: TRBJ2-7
V gene: TRBV19
CDR3 DNA: TGTGCCAGTAGTCCACCGGGACAGGGGGCGGTTTGGCAGTACTTC
CDR3 protein: CASSPPGQGAVWQYF

D gene: TRBD1
CDR3 length: 15
clone size: .
J gene: TRBJ2-7
V gene: TRBV19
CDR3 DNA: TGTGCCAGTAGTGCCTCCGGGACAGGGTCCTACGAGCAGTACTTC
CDR3 protein: CASSASGTGSYEQYF

D gene: .
CDR3 length: 12
clone size: .
J gene: TRBJ2-2
V gene: TRBV14
CDR3 DNA: TGTGCCAGCAGGAGATTTACCGGGGAGCTGTTTTTT
CDR3 protein: CASRRFTGELFF

D gene: .
CDR3 length: 14
clone size: .
J gene: TRBJ1-1
V gene: TRBV27
CDR3 DNA: TGTGCCAGCGGGCGGGGTGGTTTGAACACTGAAGCTTTCTTT
CDR3 protein: CASGRGGLNTEAFF

D gene: TRBD1
CDR3 length: 13
clone size: hyperexpanded
J gene: TRBJ1-2
V gene: TRBV2
CDR3 DNA: TGTGCCAGCAGGAAGGACTCACAGGGGCGCTCCACCTTC
CDR3 protein: CASRKDSQGRSTF

D gene: .
CDR3 length: 13
clone size: .
J gene: TRBJ2-1
V gene: TRBV10-1
CDR3 DNA: TGCGCCAGCAGTGAGTCAGGGCGGGATGAGCAGTTCTTC
CDR3 protein: CASSESGRDEQFF

D gene: .
CDR3 length: 15
clone size: once
J gene: TRBJ1-1
V gene: TRBV28
CDR3 DNA: TGTGCCAGCAGTTTTGGTCGTAACACCAACACTGAAGCTTTCTTT
CDR3 protein: CASSFGRNTNTEAFF

D gene: .
CDR3 length: 14
clone size: .
J gene: TRBJ2-7
V gene: TRBV28
CDR3 DNA: TGTGCCAGCAGTTTAGGAGGACCTTCACGGGAGCAGTACTTC
CDR3 protein: CASSLGGPSREQYF

D gene: TRBD2
CDR3 length: 14
clone size: .
J gene: TRBJ2-7
V gene: TRBV27
CDR3 DNA: TGTGCCAGCAGTTTATCCGGACTAGTGAGCGAGCAGTACTTC
CDR3 protein: CASSLSGLVSEQYF

D gene: .
CDR3 length: 14
clone size: .
J gene: TRBJ2-1
V gene: TRBV5-1
CDR3 DNA: TGCGCCAGCAGACCCCTGCGGGGATTGAATGAGCAGTTCTTC
CDR3 protein: CASRPLRGLNEQFF

D gene: TRBD1
CDR3 length: 14
clone size: .
J gene: TRBJ1-2
V gene: TRBV5-8
CDR3 DNA: TGTGCCAGCAGCTTTAGACAGGGTGTAGATGGCTACACCTTC
CDR3 protein: CASSFRQGVDGYTF

D gene: .
CDR3 length: 14
clone size: .
J gene: TRBJ1-2
V gene: TRBV29-1
CDR3 DNA: TGCAGCGTTGAGGGGGGGCCAGGGAACTATGGCTACACCTTC
CDR3 protein: CSVEGGPGNYGYTF

D gene: .
CDR3 length: 11
clone size: .
J gene: TRBJ1-2
V gene: TRBV29-1
CDR3 DNA: TGCAGCGTTGAAGAGGGGCTTGGCTACACCTTC
CDR3 protein: CSVEEGLGYTF

D gene: .
CDR3 length: 18
clone size: .
J gene: TRBJ2-6
V gene: TRBV7-8
CDR3 DNA: TGTGCCAGCAGCTTAGTGGCATCCGTTTACTCTGGGGCCAACGTCCTGACTTTC
CDR3 protein: CASSLVASVYSGANVLTF

D gene: .
CDR3 length: 14
clone size: .
J gene: TRBJ2-2
V gene: TRBV6-1
CDR3 DNA: TGTGCCAGCAGTGGGCCTAGAAGTTCAGGGGAGCTGTTTTTT
CDR3 protein: CASSGPRSSGELFF

D gene: .
CDR3 length: 15
clone size: .
J gene: TRBJ1-1
V gene: TRBV6-5
CDR3 DNA: TGTGCCAGCAGTTACTTCGGGGGGCTGAACACTGAAGCTTTCTTT
CDR3 protein: CASSYFGGLNTEAFF

D gene: .
CDR3 length: 15
clone size: .
J gene: TRBJ2-5
V gene: TRBV5-5
CDR3 DNA: TGTGCCAGCAGCTTGGGACAAAGTAATCAAGAGACCCAGTACTTC
CDR3 protein: CASSLGQSNQETQYF

D gene: TRBD2
CDR3 length: 18
clone size: .
J gene: TRBJ2-1
V gene: TRBV5-6
CDR3 DNA: TGTGCCAGCAGCTCCGGATGGACTAGCGGGAGGACCGGCAATGAGCAGTTCTTC
CDR3 protein: CASSSGWTSGRTGNEQFF

D gene: TRBD1
CDR3 length: 16
clone size: .
J gene: TRBJ1-5
V gene: TRBV28
CDR3 DNA: TGTGCCAGCAGTTTCAACTCGGGACAGTTCTCCGGGCCCCAGCATTTT
CDR3 protein: CASSFNSGQFSGPQHF

D gene: TRBD2
CDR3 length: 13
clone size: .
J gene: TRBJ2-5
V gene: TRBV27
CDR3 DNA: TGTGCCAGCAGTTCCACTAGCGGGACGTCCCAGTACTTC
CDR3 protein: CASSSTSGTSQYF

D gene: .
CDR3 length: 18
clone size: .
J gene: TRBJ2-4
V gene: TRBV4-1
CDR3 DNA: TGCGCCAGCAGCCAAGGCAAGGCCTCAGGGCGGGCCAAAAACATTCAGTACTTC
CDR3 protein: CASSQGKASGRAKNIQYF

D gene: .
CDR3 length: 13
clone size: .
J gene: TRBJ2-5
V gene: TRBV29-1
CDR3 DNA: TGCAGCGTTGCACCAGGGGGGCTGGAGACCCAGTACTTC
CDR3 protein: CSVAPGGLETQYF

D gene: TRBD1
CDR3 length: 18
clone size: .
J gene: TRBJ2-1
V gene: TRBV18
CDR3 DNA: TGTGCCAGCTCACCACCTACGTCAGGGGGCGCGAGAAAGGATGAGCAGTTCTTC
CDR3 protein: CASSPPTSGGARKDEQFF

D gene: TRBD1
CDR3 length: 14
clone size: .
J gene: TRBJ2-1
V gene: TRBV6-6
CDR3 DNA: TGTGCCAGCCGAGGGGGACAGGGGTTCGATGAGCAGTTCTTC
CDR3 protein: CASRGGQGFDEQFF

D gene: .
CDR3 length: 13
clone size: few
J gene: TRBJ1-2
V gene: TRBV6-5
CDR3 DNA: TGTGCCAGCAGTTACTCGGGAGTCTATGGCTACACCTTC
CDR3 protein: CASSYSGVYGYTF

D gene: .
CDR3 length: 14
clone size: .
J gene: TRBJ1-5
V gene: TRBV7-2
CDR3 DNA: TGTGCCAGCAGACAGGGAGGGGGTAATCAGCCCCAGCATTTT
CDR3 protein: CASRQGGGNQPQHF

D gene: TRBD2
CDR3 length: 19
clone size: .
J gene: TRBJ2-7
V gene: TRBV4-1
CDR3 DNA: TGCGCCAGCAGCCATGGCTTTCTAGCGGGAGGAGGGGACTCCTACGAGCAGTACTTC
CDR3 protein: CASSHGFLAGGGDSYEQYF

D gene: TRBD2
CDR3 length: 15
clone size: .
J gene: TRBJ2-1
V gene: TRBV27
CDR3 DNA: TGTGCCAGCAGTTACGATGCTAGCGGGAGAAATGAGCAGTTCTTC
CDR3 protein: CASSYDASGRNEQFF

D gene: TRBD1
CDR3 length: 14
clone size: .
J gene: TRBJ1-2
V gene: TRBV5-1
CDR3 DNA: TGCGCCAGCAGCTTGGAGGGACAGAACTATGGCTACACCTTC
CDR3 protein: CASSLEGQNYGYTF

D gene: TRBD2
CDR3 length: 15
clone size: .
J gene: TRBJ2-1
V gene: TRBV5-1
CDR3 DNA: TGCGCCAGCAGGGTTGGACTAGCGGAGGGGGGTGAGCAGTTCTTC
CDR3 protein: CASRVGLAEGGEQFF

D gene: TRBD2
CDR3 length: 17
clone size: .
J gene: TRBJ2-3
V gene: TRBV5-1
CDR3 DNA: TGCGCCAGCAGCTCCTCTCGGACTAGCGGGGTCACAGATACGCAGTATTTT
CDR3 protein: CASSSSRTSGVTDTQYF

D gene: .
CDR3 length: 16
clone size: .
J gene: TRBJ2-1
V gene: TRBV19
CDR3 DNA: TGTGCCAGTAGTGTTTCGGGGTCCCTATCCTACAATGAGCAGTTCTTC
CDR3 protein: CASSVSGSLSYNEQFF

D gene: .
CDR3 length: 11
clone size: .
J gene: TRBJ1-2
V gene: TRBV20-1
CDR3 DNA: TGCAGTGCCGCGGCAGGGGATGGCTACACCTTC
CDR3 protein: CSAAAGDGYTF

D gene: .
CDR3 length: 15
clone size: .
J gene: TRBJ1-5
V gene: TRBV4-2
CDR3 DNA: TGTGCCAGCAGCCAAGATGACTACGGCAATCAGCCCCAGCATTTT
CDR3 protein: CASSQDDYGNQPQHF

D gene: TRBD1
CDR3 length: 17
clone size: .
J gene: TRBJ2-4
V gene: TRBV15
CDR3 DNA: TGTGCCACCAGCAGAGGAGGACAGGGGGGCGGCAAAAACATTCAGTACTTC
CDR3 protein: CATSRGGQGGGKNIQYF

D gene: .
CDR3 length: 14
clone size: .
J gene: TRBJ2-1
V gene: TRBV7-2
CDR3 DNA: TGTGCCAGCAGTTCGGACAACTCCTACAATGAGCAGTTCTTC
CDR3 protein: CASSSDNSYNEQFF

D gene: .
CDR3 length: 14
clone size: .
J gene: TRBJ1-2
V gene: TRBV2
CDR3 DNA: TGTGCCAGCAGTCTGGAATGGGCGAACTATGGCTACACCTTC
CDR3 protein: CASSLEWANYGYTF

D gene: .
CDR3 length: 12
clone size: .
J gene: TRBJ2-7
V gene: TRBV5-1
CDR3 DNA: TGCGCCAGCAGCTCAGACAACTACGAGCAGTACTTC
CDR3 protein: CASSSDNYEQYF

D gene: .
CDR3 length: 16
clone size: .
J gene: TRBJ1-1
V gene: TRBV10-2
CDR3 DNA: TGCGCCAGCAGTTCCGACAGGTTGGTGGGGAACACTGAAGCTTTCTTT
CDR3 protein: CASSSDRLVGNTEAFF

D gene: TRBD2
CDR3 length: 16
clone size: .
J gene: TRBJ2-5
V gene: TRBV7-9
CDR3 DNA: TGTGCCAGCAGCCCTAGGACTAGCGGGAGGGGAGAGACCCAGTACTTC
CDR3 protein: CASSPRTSGRGETQYF

D gene: TRBD2
CDR3 length: 15
clone size: .
J gene: TRBJ2-3
V gene: TRBV5-4
CDR3 DNA: TGTGCCAGCAGCCCCAGCGGGGGGCTGGGAGATACGCAGTATTTT
CDR3 protein: CASSPSGGLGDTQYF

D gene: .
CDR3 length: 14
clone size: .
J gene: TRBJ1-2
V gene: TRBV19
CDR3 DNA: TGTGCCAGTAGTTCGACGGGAGGCCTTCGGGGCTACACCTTC
CDR3 protein: CASSSTGGLRGYTF

D gene: TRBD1
CDR3 length: 18
clone size: once
J gene: TRBJ1-2
V gene: TRBV10-3
CDR3 DNA: TGTGCCATCAGTGAGTCCTTTACAGGGGGTTTAGCTAACTATGGCTACACCTTC
CDR3 protein: CAISESFTGGLANYGYTF